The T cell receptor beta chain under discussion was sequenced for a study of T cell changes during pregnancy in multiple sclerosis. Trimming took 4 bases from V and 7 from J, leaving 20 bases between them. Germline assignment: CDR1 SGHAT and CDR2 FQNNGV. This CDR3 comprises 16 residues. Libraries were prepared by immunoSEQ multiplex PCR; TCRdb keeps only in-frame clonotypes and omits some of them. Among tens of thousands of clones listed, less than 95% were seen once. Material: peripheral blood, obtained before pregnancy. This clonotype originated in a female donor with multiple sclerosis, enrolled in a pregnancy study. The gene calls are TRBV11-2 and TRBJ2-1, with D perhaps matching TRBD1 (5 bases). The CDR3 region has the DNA TGTGCCAGCAGCTGGGGCGTGGGCCGCTCTGAAAATGAGCAGTTCTTC. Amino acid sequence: CASSWGVGRSENEQFF.